These T cell receptor beta chains were read from a single sample in a study of blood T cell repertoires in COVID-19. Only in-frame clones appear in the TCRdb table, and some are missing; sequencing was by immunoSEQ multiplex PCR. The table lists roughly 430,000 clones, about 88% of them singletons. Sequencing input: PBMCs or T cells enriched from blood (not recorded which). Receptors originate from a woman under 30 who had been exposed to COVID-19. Both conserved end residues are part of each CDR3. A D gene is named only where the DNA matches it firmly. The listing skips clone size in some rows; elsewhere it reads once, few, many or a size class.

D gene: -; V gene: TRBV6-5; clone size: once; J gene: TRBJ2-6; CDR3 protein: CASTAMGTLPVLTF; CDR3 DNA: TGTGCCAGCACCGCGATGGGGACACTCCCCGTCCTGACTTTC
D gene: TRBD2; V gene: TRBV9; clone size: -; J gene: TRBJ2-1; CDR3 protein: CASSLPPGTSVYNEQFF; CDR3 DNA: TGTGCCAGCAGCCTTCCTCCAGGGACTAGTGTCTACAATGAGCAGTTCTTC
D gene: -; V gene: TRBV6-5; clone size: once; J gene: TRBJ2-7; CDR3 protein: CASSFGQPGEQYF; CDR3 DNA: TGTGCCAGCAGTTTCGGACAGCCTGGGGAGCAGTACTTC
D gene: -; V gene: TRBV20-1; clone size: -; J gene: TRBJ2-7; CDR3 protein: CSASAGDYSYEQYF; CDR3 DNA: TGCAGTGCTAGTGCAGGGGATTACTCCTACGAGCAGTACTTC
D gene: TRBD1; V gene: TRBV28; clone size: -; J gene: TRBJ2-1; CDR3 protein: CASRQQGALAPAHNEQFF; CDR3 DNA: TGTGCCAGTAGGCAGCAGGGGGCGTTGGCCCCGGCGCACAATGAGCAGTTCTTC
D gene: TRBD2; V gene: TRBV28; clone size: -; J gene: TRBJ2-1; CDR3 protein: CASSPLAVHSYNEQFF; CDR3 DNA: TGTGCCAGCAGTCCCCTAGCGGTTCACTCCTACAATGAGCAGTTCTTC
D gene: TRBD1; V gene: TRBV11-2; clone size: -; J gene: TRBJ2-5; CDR3 protein: CASSLGRGLETQYF; CDR3 DNA: TGTGCCAGCAGCTTAGGCAGGGGGCTGGAGACCCAGTACTTC
D gene: TRBD1; V gene: TRBV28; clone size: once; J gene: TRBJ2-1; CDR3 protein: CASSSGDRVYEQFF; CDR3 DNA: TGTGCCAGCAGTTCAGGGGACAGGGTGTATGAGCAGTTCTTC
D gene: -; V gene: TRBV9; clone size: -; J gene: TRBJ1-4; CDR3 protein: CASSPSGGRTEKLFF; CDR3 DNA: TGTGCCAGCAGCCCATCCGGGGGGCGCACTGAAAAACTGTTTTTT
D gene: -; V gene: TRBV28; clone size: -; J gene: TRBJ1-6; CDR3 protein: CASSSGTTGSPLHF; CDR3 DNA: TGTGCCAGCAGTTCCGGGACAACAGGTTCACCCCTCCACTTT
D gene: -; V gene: TRBV5-1; clone size: -; J gene: TRBJ1-4; CDR3 protein: CASSGQSPNEKLFF; CDR3 DNA: TGCGCCAGCAGTGGGCAGTCGCCGAATGAAAAACTGTTTTTT
D gene: -; V gene: TRBV12-3/TRBV12-4; clone size: -; J gene: TRBJ2-7; CDR3 protein: CASSLGGADEQYF; CDR3 DNA: TGTGCCAGCAGTTTGGGCGGGGCAGACGAGCAGTACTTC
D gene: -; V gene: TRBV24-1; clone size: -; J gene: TRBJ2-1; CDR3 protein: CATSVPGVNEQFF; CDR3 DNA: TGTGCCACCAGTGTTCCGGGAGTCAATGAGCAGTTCTTC
D gene: -; V gene: TRBV6-5; clone size: -; J gene: TRBJ2-3; CDR3 protein: CASRVGTWGDTQYF; CDR3 DNA: TGTGCCAGCAGGGTGGGGACATGGGGAGATACGCAGTATTTT
D gene: -; V gene: TRBV3-1/TRBV3-2; clone size: -; J gene: TRBJ1-1; CDR3 protein: CASSHHRATEAFF; CDR3 DNA: TGTGCCAGCAGCCATCACAGGGCCACTGAAGCTTTCTTT
D gene: TRBD1; V gene: TRBV28; clone size: -; J gene: TRBJ1-2; CDR3 protein: CASSQGQIYGYTF; CDR3 DNA: TGTGCCAGCAGCCAGGGACAGATCTATGGCTACACCTTC
D gene: -; V gene: TRBV7-8; clone size: -; J gene: TRBJ2-7; CDR3 protein: CASSLTSESYEQYF; CDR3 DNA: TGTGCCAGCAGCTTGACTAGTGAGTCCTACGAGCAGTACTTC
D gene: -; V gene: TRBV24-1; clone size: -; J gene: TRBJ1-5; CDR3 protein: CATSDTTGSLNQPQHF; CDR3 DNA: TGTGCCACCAGTGATACCACCGGGTCCCTAAATCAGCCCCAGCATTTT
D gene: -; V gene: TRBV9; clone size: once; J gene: TRBJ1-6; CDR3 protein: CASSVATGRVVSPLHF; CDR3 DNA: TGTGCCAGCAGCGTAGCTACGGGCAGGGTGGTCTCACCCCTCCACTTT
D gene: -; V gene: TRBV28; clone size: -; J gene: TRBJ1-6; CDR3 protein: CASSSILTGSSYNSPLHF; CDR3 DNA: TGTGCCAGCAGTTCGATTCTCACGGGGAGCTCCTATAATTCACCCCTCCACTTT
D gene: TRBD1; V gene: TRBV7-2; clone size: -; J gene: TRBJ2-5; CDR3 protein: CASSRDRQETQYF; CDR3 DNA: TGTGCCAGCAGTCGGGACAGGCAAGAGACCCAGTACTTC
D gene: -; V gene: TRBV30; clone size: -; J gene: TRBJ1-1; CDR3 protein: CAWSLFRGTEAFF; CDR3 DNA: TGTGCCTGGAGTCTGTTTCGGGGGACTGAAGCTTTCTTT
D gene: TRBD1; V gene: TRBV18; clone size: -; J gene: TRBJ1-1; CDR3 protein: CASSRESGTAEAFF; CDR3 DNA: TGTGCCAGCTCACGCGAATCCGGGACAGCTGAAGCTTTCTTT
D gene: TRBD1; V gene: TRBV19; clone size: -; J gene: TRBJ2-1; CDR3 protein: CASSIGTGAQGEQFF; CDR3 DNA: TGTGCCAGTAGTATAGGGACAGGGGCGCAGGGTGAGCAGTTCTTC
D gene: -; V gene: TRBV3-1/TRBV3-2; clone size: -; J gene: TRBJ1-2; CDR3 protein: CASSQWNTGRGDGYTF; CDR3 DNA: TGTGCCAGCAGCCAATGGAACACGGGGAGGGGGGATGGCTACACCTTC
D gene: -; V gene: TRBV7-2; clone size: -; J gene: TRBJ2-3; CDR3 protein: CASGGEYTDTQYF; CDR3 DNA: TGTGCCAGCGGAGGAGAGTACACAGATACGCAGTATTTT
D gene: -; V gene: TRBV18; clone size: once; J gene: TRBJ1-6; CDR3 protein: CASSPAISDSPLHF; CDR3 DNA: TGTGCCAGCTCCCCCGCTATCTCGGATTCACCCCTCCACTTT
D gene: -; V gene: TRBV28; clone size: -; J gene: TRBJ1-1; CDR3 protein: CASRYRDTPRAFF; CDR3 DNA: TGTGCCAGCAGGTACCGGGACACCCCCCGGGCTTTCTTT
D gene: -; V gene: TRBV11-3; clone size: -; J gene: TRBJ2-1; CDR3 protein: CASSHGTPEQFF; CDR3 DNA: TGTGCCAGCAGCCACGGGACACCTGAGCAGTTCTTC
D gene: -; V gene: TRBV29-1; clone size: -; J gene: TRBJ2-7; CDR3 protein: CSVAYSYEQYF; CDR3 DNA: TGCAGCGTTGCGTATAGCTACGAGCAGTACTTC
D gene: -; V gene: TRBV5-1; clone size: -; J gene: TRBJ1-2; CDR3 protein: CASSLVVGASYGYTF; CDR3 DNA: TGCGCCAGCAGCTTGGTGGTTGGGGCTTCCTATGGCTACACCTTC
D gene: -; V gene: TRBV13; clone size: few; J gene: TRBJ1-4; CDR3 protein: CASSSGHYGEKLFF; CDR3 DNA: TGTGCCAGCAGCTCAGGGCACTATGGTGAAAAACTGTTTTTT
D gene: TRBD1; V gene: TRBV5-6; clone size: -; J gene: TRBJ2-5; CDR3 protein: CASSLGLTGGAETQYF; CDR3 DNA: TGTGCCAGCAGCTTGGGGCTCACAGGGGGCGCAGAGACCCAGTACTTC
D gene: TRBD2; V gene: TRBV10-3; clone size: -; J gene: TRBJ2-3; CDR3 protein: CAILAGGRHF; CDR3 DNA: TGTGCCATACTAGCGGGAGGCCGCCATTTT
D gene: -; V gene: TRBV7-2; clone size: -; J gene: TRBJ2-6; CDR3 protein: CASSPPGAGANVLTF; CDR3 DNA: TGTGCCAGCAGCCCACCAGGGGCTGGGGCCAACGTCCTGACTTTC
D gene: TRBD1; V gene: TRBV10-3; clone size: -; J gene: TRBJ2-7; CDR3 protein: CAISGGTVGQGPVGQYF; CDR3 DNA: TGTGCCATCAGTGGTGGGACGGTCGGACAGGGGCCGGTTGGGCAGTACTTC
D gene: -; V gene: TRBV7-2; clone size: -; J gene: TRBJ2-1; CDR3 protein: CASSGHVPNEQFF; CDR3 DNA: TGTGCCAGCAGCGGGCACGTCCCCAATGAGCAGTTCTTC
D gene: TRBD2; V gene: TRBV7-9; clone size: few; J gene: TRBJ2-1; CDR3 protein: CASSFLAGGRNEQFF; CDR3 DNA: TGTGCCAGCAGCTTCCTAGCGGGGGGGAGGAATGAGCAGTTCTTC
D gene: -; V gene: TRBV18; clone size: -; J gene: TRBJ2-5; CDR3 protein: CASSRGKETQYF; CDR3 DNA: TGTGCCAGCTCACGCGGGAAAGAGACCCAGTACTTC
D gene: TRBD1; V gene: TRBV19; clone size: -; J gene: TRBJ2-1; CDR3 protein: CASRTGGTGLHNEQFF; CDR3 DNA: TGTGCCAGTAGGACTGGTGGGACAGGGCTACACAATGAGCAGTTCTTC
D gene: -; V gene: TRBV7-8; clone size: -; J gene: TRBJ2-1; CDR3 protein: CASSGSLRESSYNEQFF; CDR3 DNA: TGTGCCAGCAGCGGAAGCCTCAGGGAAAGCTCCTACAATGAGCAGTTCTTC
D gene: -; V gene: TRBV5-6; clone size: -; J gene: TRBJ1-5; CDR3 protein: CASSLRGSGQPQHF; CDR3 DNA: TGTGCCAGCAGCCTCAGGGGTTCAGGACAGCCCCAGCATTTT
D gene: TRBD1; V gene: TRBV4-1; clone size: few; J gene: TRBJ1-2; CDR3 protein: CASSQVQGADGYTF; CDR3 DNA: TGCGCCAGCAGCCAAGTGCAGGGGGCTGATGGCTACACCTTC
D gene: TRBD2; V gene: TRBV7-9; clone size: -; J gene: TRBJ2-1; CDR3 protein: CASSLLAGGLNEQFF; CDR3 DNA: TGTGCCAGCAGCTTATTAGCGGGGGGCCTTAATGAGCAGTTCTTC